The 6 T cell receptor beta chains below come from one sample, sequenced in a study of human T cells and chemical hapten exposure. Time point meaning: patch test 1, 2 weeks after DPC sensitization. The treatment here: therapeutic diphenylcyclopropenone sensitization with weekly scalp DPC. TCRdb ran MiXCR on the RACE reads and lists one entry per CDR3 protein. This table holds around 75,000 distinct CDR3 sequences, 12% found once. Sequenced material: whole blood, taken in connection with sensitization to the hapten diphenylcyclopropenone (DPC). The receptors were sampled from a woman in her sixties with alopecia areata. Some clones in this sample may be carry-over from other donors' samples.

Many counts were recorded for this clonotype. The genes are TRBV11-2 and TRBJ2-5, with D perhaps matching TRBD1 or TRBD2 (5 bases each). The CDR3 contains 13 residues. V was shortened by 5 bases and J by 4 bases, with 11 bases between the two germline ends. Germline values: CDR1 SGHAT, CDR2 FQNNGV. Here the CDR3 DNA reads TGTGCCAGCAGCGTGGGGGTCGGAGAGACCCAGTACTTC. It codes for CASSVGVGETQYF.

This chain connects TRBV7-2 to TRBJ1-1, with unresolved D. The CDR3 length is 13 residues. Germline lookup yields CDR1 SGHTA and CDR2 FQGNSA. V shed 5 bases and J shed 8 bases, with 15 bases lying between them. The CDR3: CASSPAGRLEAFF. The CDR3 DNA reads as TGTGCCAGCAGCCCCGCCGGGAGGTTGGAAGCTTTCTTT.

This clonotype was observed many times. The chain couples TRBV30 to TRBJ1-5; 9 bases match TRBD1. After removal of 2 bases from V and 2 bases from J, the junction contained 7 bases not matched to a gene. This CDR3 has 16 residues. Per germline, CDR1 GTSNPN and CDR2 SVGIG (reference sequence). This CDR3 is CAWSIGDRDGNQPQHF. In DNA, the CDR3 is TGTGCCTGGAGTATAGGGGACAGGGACGGCAATCAGCCCCAGCATTTT. Looking up the rest from reference TRBV30 and TRBJ1-5 gives the full variable domain: SQTIHQWPATLVQPVGSPLSLECTVEGTSNPNLYWYRQAAGRGLQLLFYSVGIGQISSEVPQNLSASRPQDRQFILSSKKLLLSDSGFYLCAWSIGDRDGNQPQHFGDGTRLSIL.

The V and J genes are TRBV14 and TRBJ1-1, with TRBD1 as a possible D gene (6 bases). CDR1 SGHDN and CDR2 FVKESK come from the germline V gene. This CDR3 is built from 15 residues. V lost 4 bases, J lost 4 bases, and 16 bases lay in between. Written as DNA, the CDR3 is TGTGCCAGCAGCCCTACGGCGGTGGACAGCACTGAAGCTTTCTTT. The encoded protein is CASSPTAVDSTEAFF. Full variable domain (missing parts from reference TRBV14 and TRBJ1-1): EAGVTQFPSHSVIEKGQTVTLRCDPISGHDNLYWYRRVMGKEIKFLLHFVKESKQDESGMPNNRFLAERTGGTYSTLKVQPAELEDSGVYFCASSPTAVDSTEAFFGQGTRLTVV.

This clonotype has more than one count but fewer than ten. The V gene is TRBV2, the J gene TRBJ2-5; the D is unclear. The CDR3 runs to 13 residues. V was shortened by 6 bases and J by 0 bases, with 8 bases between the two germline ends. Germline V lookup: CDR1 SNHLY, CDR2 FYNNEI. This chain's CDR3 is CASRQNHQETQYF. In nucleotides, the CDR3 is TGTGCCAGCAGGCAGAACCACCAAGAGACCCAGTACTTC.

The rearrangement uses TRBV18 and TRBJ1-5; a weak D match, TRBD1 (6 bases). The germline V gene encodes CDR1 KGHSH and CDR2 LQKENI. Trimming cost V 2 bases and J 6 bases, with 11 bases left between them. The CDR3 has 14 amino acids. The CDR3 region is CASSPGNRAQPQHF. In DNA form, the CDR3 reads TGTGCCAGCTCACCAGGTAACAGGGCTCAGCCCCAGCATTTT.